Below are 8 T cell receptor beta chains sequenced from a single sample in a study of blood T cells in healthy people across ages. Sample-barcoded 5' priming and a J-beta primer mix drove a second PCR of 7 to 11 cycles. TCRdb re-called the 5' RACE reads with MiXCR, one entry per CDR3 protein. The sample carries 750,000 to 950,000 distinct CDR3 sequences, roughly 50% recorded once. The sample taken for sequencing was blood. These receptors were collected from an elderly man in good health.

This clonotype was found a few times. CDR3: CASSFDRITDTQYF. The CDR3 DNA reads as TGCGCCAGCAGCTTTGACAGGATCACAGATACGCAGTATTTT. The chain has TRBV5-1 and TRBJ2-3, with D perhaps matching TRBD1 (6 bases). This CDR3 spans 14 amino acids. CDR1 and CDR2 from the germline V gene are SGHRS and YFSETQ. Trimming took off 2 bases at V and 2 bases at J, with 9 bases between the two ends.

This rearrangement joins TRBV7-9 to TRBJ2-4; maybe TRBD2 (6 bases). The CDR3 totals 18 residues. The V gene's germline CDR1 is SEHNR and CDR2 FQNEAQ (reference sequence). V lost 3 bases and J 6 bases, leaving 24 bases between the germline ends. In DNA form, the CDR3 reads TGTGCCAGCAGCTTGGGACTTAGCCGACTGGGATTTGGAAACATTCAGTACTTC. Amino acids: CASSLGLSRLGFGNIQYF.

The chain links TRBV4-3 to TRBJ1-1; tentatively, D is TRBD1 (5 bases). The CDR3 is made up of 15 amino acids. V lost 1 base and J 7 bases, leaving 16 bases between the germline ends. CDR1 is LGHNA and CDR2 is YSLEER in the germline V gene. The CDR3 loop reads CASSQGGKGRDEAFF. The CDR3 coding sequence is TGCGCCAGCAGCCAAGGGGGGAAGGGGAGGGATGAAGCTTTCTTT.

This clonotype was picked up a small number of times. V and J are TRBV9 and TRBJ2-3, with D tentatively TRBD2 (5 bases). Between the trimmed V and J ends, which lost 0 bases and 6 bases, there was a span of 14 bases. Germline V gene lookup returns CDR1 SGDLS and CDR2 YYNGEE. This CDR3 spans 15 amino acids. DNA for the CDR3: TGTGCCAGCAGCGTAGCTGGACGGACTGCGGATACGCAGTATTTT. It is translated as CASSVAGRTADTQYF.

CDR3: CATSKRGDYGYTF. CDR3 nucleotide sequence: TGTGCCACCAGTAAGCGGGGGGACTATGGCTACACCTTC. The chain uses TRBV24-1 and TRBJ1-2; maybe TRBD1 (5 bases). CDR1 is KGHDR, CDR2 SFDVKD, per germline. CDR3 length equals 13 residues. Trimming took 6 bases from V and 3 from J, leaving 10 bases between them.

This chain joins TRBV20-1 and TRBJ2-5; 13 nucleotides agree with TRBD2. The J call is uncertain, as TRBJ2-7 better fits the DNA end. Germline V gene data show CDR1 as DFQATT and CDR2 as SNEGSKA (reference sequence). The CDR3 runs 14 residues. This CDR3 reads CSEGLAGSMDEQYF. The CDR3 DNA is TGCAGTGAGGGACTAGCGGGATCTATGGACGAGCAGTACTTC.

This clonotype has ten or more counts. DNA of the CDR3: TGTGCCAGCAGCCGTACAGGGAGAGAGACCCAGTACTTC. This gives the protein CASSRTGRETQYF. This chain links TRBV5-4 with TRBJ2-5; TRBD1 might be the D (6 bases). This CDR3 comprises 13 residues. Per germline, CDR1 SGHNT and CDR2 YYREEE (reference sequence). V was pared by 4 bases and J by 4 bases, with 11 bases between.

There are a few counts of this clonotype. The rearrangement joins TRBV10-2 to TRBJ1-6; TRBD1 might be the D (5 bases). The CDR3 has 14 residues. Between the trimmed V and J ends, which lost 4 bases and 6 bases, there was a span of 10 bases. Germline V CDR1 and CDR2: WSHSY, SAAADI. The CDR3 DNA reads as TGCGCCAGCAGTGCAACGAGGGGTAATTCACCCCTCCACTTT. Its translation is CASSATRGNSPLHF.